This TCR beta chain was found in a study of siplizumab effects on memory and regulatory T cells. The data were produced by immunoSEQ multiplex PCR, yet TCRdb's version contains in-frame clones alone and is incomplete. Seen here are about 120,000 clones, around 93% observed once, and the top ten hold roughly 0.15%. The origin of this receptor is a human donor in good health. Sequencing was carried out using non-Treg CD4+ T cells sorted from blood.

The CDR3 loop is CASKERGSTDTQYF. The CDR3 DNA follows: TGTGCCAGTAAGGAGCGGGGTTCCACAGATACGCAGTATTTT. The chain carries TRBV19 and TRBJ2-3; 7 positions match TRBD2. V dropped 7 bases and J dropped 2; count of bases not matched to a gene: 6. CDR1 is LNHDA, CDR2 SQIVND, per germline (reference sequence). The CDR3 loop spans 14 amino acids.